This TCR beta chain appears in the sequencing data of a study of cytomegalovirus exposure and HLA in healthy donors. General study results and limits: Most CMV-associated TCR beta chains appeared HLA-restricted in a later analysis. A later analysis showed that HLA-associated TCR beta chains had undergone more clonal expansion than equally common others. The study found most TCR sequences rare, yet found some public TCRs in many donors.

The study sampled nominally healthy donors, though unrecorded immune exposures were likely. J gave up 11 bases and V 7 bases, and 8 bases lay outside the gene matches. The CDR3 has 12 amino acids. Per the germline V gene, CDR1 is LGHNA and CDR2 is YNFKEQ. The PCR used 60 Vbeta and 13 Jbeta primers. Produced via immunoSEQ multiplex PCR; TCRdb's table is partial and in-frame only. The sample records 150,000 or so clones, roughly 85% being singletons. Points on this clone: Its target is unknown.

The specimen sequenced was PBMCs. V usage is TRBV4-2 and J usage is TRBJ1-1; 9 bases are a match to TRBD1. The clonotype was recovered from a man between 45 and 60 years old in good health and CMV-seropositive. This CDR3 reads CASKNRGRRAFF. CDR3 coding DNA: TGTGCCAGCAAAAACAGGGGGCGGAGGGCTTTCTTT.